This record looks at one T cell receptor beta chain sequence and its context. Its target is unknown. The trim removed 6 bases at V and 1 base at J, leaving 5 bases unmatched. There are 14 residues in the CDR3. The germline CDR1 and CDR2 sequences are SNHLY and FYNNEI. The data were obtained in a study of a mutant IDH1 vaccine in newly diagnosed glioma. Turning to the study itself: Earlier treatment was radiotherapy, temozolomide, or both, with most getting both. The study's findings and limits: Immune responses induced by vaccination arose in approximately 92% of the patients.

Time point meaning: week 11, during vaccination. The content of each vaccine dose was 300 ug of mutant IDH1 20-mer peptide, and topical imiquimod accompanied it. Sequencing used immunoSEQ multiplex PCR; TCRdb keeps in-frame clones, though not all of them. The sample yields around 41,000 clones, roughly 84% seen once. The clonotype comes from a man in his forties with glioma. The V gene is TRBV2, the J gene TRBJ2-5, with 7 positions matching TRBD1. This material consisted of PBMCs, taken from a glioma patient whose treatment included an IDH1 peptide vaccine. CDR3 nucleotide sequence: TGTGCCAGCAGCCGGGACAGCTTCCAAGAGACCCAGTACTTC. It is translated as CASSRDSFQETQYF.